What follows is one T cell receptor beta chain and its context. The sample is drawn from a study of blood T cell repertoires in COVID-19. Overall study context: From the United States, Italy and Spain came samples of acute and convalescent COVID-19. T cells, B-cell-depleted T cells, or PBMCs supplied cDNA or gDNA.

As processed by the authors: Using reference gene primer amplification, nucleated cell counts were estimated. The protocol was immunoSEQ multiplex PCR, while the TCRdb copy is restricted to in-frame clones and leaves out a portion. V, J and clone size are taken as reported in that table, and D and trimming were inferred from the DNA itself. Altogether hundreds of thousands of clones are present, about 85% being singletons, with the ten largest covering less than 15%. The sequence was obtained from a human donor in a cohort sampled during active COVID-19. Sequenced sample: peripheral blood.

The CDR3 region has the DNA TGTGCCAGCAGTTACGCTGCGGGCAGCTCCTACAATGAGCAGTTCTTC. Its translation: CASSYAAGSSYNEQFF. This chain uses TRBV6-5 with TRBJ2-1, with D maybe TRBD2 (5 bases). The CDR3 contains 16 residues. V was pared by 2 bases and J by 0 bases, with 11 bases between. Germline V CDR1 and CDR2: MNHEY, SVGAGI.